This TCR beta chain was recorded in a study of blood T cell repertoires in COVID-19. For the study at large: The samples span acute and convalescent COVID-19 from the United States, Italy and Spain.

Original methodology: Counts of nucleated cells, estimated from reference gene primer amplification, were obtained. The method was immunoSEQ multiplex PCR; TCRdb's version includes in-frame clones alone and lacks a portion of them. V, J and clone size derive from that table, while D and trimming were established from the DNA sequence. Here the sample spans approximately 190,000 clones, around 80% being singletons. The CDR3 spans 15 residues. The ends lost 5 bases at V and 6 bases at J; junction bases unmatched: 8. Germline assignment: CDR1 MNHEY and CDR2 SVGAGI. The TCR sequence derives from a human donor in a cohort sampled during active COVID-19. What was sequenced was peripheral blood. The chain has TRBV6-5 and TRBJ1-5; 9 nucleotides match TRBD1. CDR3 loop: CASSQSGTGPQPQHF. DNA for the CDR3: TGTGCCAGCAGTCAATCCGGGACAGGGCCTCAGCCCCAGCATTTT.